The clone carrying this T cell receptor (beta chain) was seen ten or more times. Its antigen is not known. The same CDR3 is also encoded by other DNA sequences in this sample. Donation came from healthy HIV-negative adults that had no recent acute infections or vaccinations. The investigators split CD4+ cells into a CD45RA+ naive subset and a CD45RA-negative memory subset. The CDR3 has 16 amino acids. Germline V lookup: CDR1 SGHRS, CDR2 YFSETQ. V dropped 0 bases and J dropped 1; count of bases not matched to a gene: 5. The sample comes from a study of shared clonotypes between healthy human individuals. Study in general: Donor composition was a couple of women and a few men, aged 18 to 49. Study outcomes and limitations: Sorted-subset sequencing, rarefaction showed, was incomplete despite large depth.

This table comes from immunoSEQ multiplex PCR, and its TCRdb copy is limited to in-frame clones, with some not included. In the table there are over a million clones, around 82% of which are singletons. This TCR came from a man younger than 30 in good health. Some clones in this sample may be carry-over from other donors' samples. The material sequenced was memory CD4+ T cells from PBMCs. Subset specified: CD45RA-negative fraction. V is TRBV5-1 and J is TRBJ1-1; 8 bases fit TRBD1. CDR3 in amino acids: CASSLALGTGNTEAFF. Here the CDR3 DNA reads TGCGCCAGCAGCTTGGCCCTTGGGACAGGGAACACTGAAGCTTTCTTT.